This T cell receptor beta chain derives from a study of graft-versus-host responses after intestinal transplantation. Assay: immunoSEQ multiplex PCR; the TCRdb copy retains only in-frame clones and omits some. The sample consists of tens of thousands of clones, roughly 91% of them appearing once. For this clone: Its antigen remains unidentified.

Specimen: unstimulated CD4+ T cells sorted from spleen or lymph node cells, collected before intestinal transplant. The TCR sequence derives from a human donor who received an intestinal transplant.

Here the CDR3 reads CASSLLAGNTGELFF. Written as DNA, the CDR3 is TGTGCCAGCAGCTTACTAGCGGGGAACACCGGGGAGCTGTTTTTT. The genes are TRBV5-4 and TRBJ2-2; 9 bases agree with TRBD2. The CDR3 has 15 residues. Germline V gene sequence: CDR1 SGHNT, CDR2 YYREEE (reference sequence). With 2 bases clipped from V and 1 base from J, the junction kept 0 bases outside the gene matches.